These 19 T cell receptor beta chains share one sample of origin, sequenced in a study of cytomegalovirus exposure and HLA in healthy donors. PCR involved 60 Vbeta and 13 Jbeta primers. The data were produced by immunoSEQ multiplex PCR, yet TCRdb's version contains in-frame clones alone and is incomplete. Found here are 120,000 to 150,000 clones, roughly 78% of them singletons; the top ten hold 2.5% to 3.5%. Sequencing was done on a sample of PBMCs. These receptors came from a man between 40 and 49 years old in good health and CMV-seropositive.

V gene TRBV10-3 combines with J gene TRBJ2-1; TRBD1 agrees at 10 bases. V dropped 4 bases and J dropped 4; count of bases not matched to a gene: 1. Per the germline V gene, CDR1 is ENHRY and CDR2 is SYGVKD. The CDR3 spans 14 residues. The CDR3 loop reads CAISGTGGYNEQFF. CDR3 sequence (DNA): TGTGCCATCAGTGGGACAGGGGGGTACAATGAGCAGTTCTTC.

This clone showed up just once. V gene TRBV6-4 combines with J gene TRBJ2-2; 9 positions agree with TRBD2. Looked up from germline, CDR1 is MRHNA and CDR2 is SNTAGT. V trimming: 6 bases; J trimming: 6 bases; junction bases outside the gene matches: 11. The CDR3 is 16 amino acids. The CDR3 sequence is CASRKGTSLFAGELFF. CDR3 bases: TGTGCCAGCAGGAAGGGGACTAGCCTGTTTGCCGGGGAGCTGTTTTTT.

The chain is built from TRBV6-6 and TRBJ2-7, with TRBD1 as a possible D gene (6 bases). CDR1 is MNHNY, CDR2 SVGAGI, per germline (reference sequence). This CDR3 contains 14 residues. V lost 0 bases and J lost 2, with 8 bases in between. The CDR3 DNA reads as TGTGCCAGCAGTTACTCTACAGGGACCTACGAGCAGTACTTC. It is translated as CASSYSTGTYEQYF.

CDR3 nucleotide sequence: TGTGCCAGCACCCTAGGTATGGGACAGGGTTACGAGCAGTACTTC. Its protein is CASTLGMGQGYEQYF. V is TRBV28 and J is TRBJ2-7, with 9 bases fitting TRBD1. CDR3 length: 15 amino acids. The germline gives CDR1 MDHEN, CDR2 SYDVKM. With 7 bases clipped from V and 4 bases from J, the junction kept 11 bases outside the gene matches.

The chain links TRBV19 to TRBJ2-3; 14 nucleotides agree with TRBD2. The CDR3 extends over 15 amino acids. The V segment lost 3 bases and the J segment 5 bases; nucleotides outside the gene matches: 1. CDR1 is LNHDA and CDR2 is SQIVND in the germline V gene (reference sequence). The CDR3 region has the DNA TGTGCCAGTAGTATTGGGACTAGCGGGAGAGATACGCAGTATTTT. Protein product: CASSIGTSGRDTQYF.

In this sample, this clone turned up a few times. The junction departs from the called germline gene at one end, perhaps through a read error. V and J are TRBV4-1 and TRBJ2-1; 7 positions agree with TRBD2. There are 16 residues in the CDR3. Germline CDR1 is MGHRA and CDR2 is YSYEKL. The CDR3, as DNA: TGTGCCAGCAGCTCCCCTAGCGGTTACTCCTACAATGAGCAGTTCTTC. Residues: CASSSPSGYSYNEQFF.

The chain has TRBV7-2 and TRBJ2-7; 9 bases line up with TRBD1. The CDR3 is 16 amino acids. Trimming at V came to 0 bases and at J to 4 bases, leaving 7 bases not matched to a gene. Germline CDR1 is SGHTA and CDR2 is FQGNSA. CDR3 sequence (DNA): TGTGCCAGCAGCTTAGCTTGGGACAGGGAAATGTACGAGCAGTACTTC. Translated, it gives CASSLAWDREMYEQYF.

The chain couples TRBV9 to TRBJ1-2; the D is unclear. Per germline, CDR1 SGDLS and CDR2 YYNGEE. This CDR3 region has 11 residues. The V and J ends lost 0 bases and 9 bases respectively, with 6 bases between them. The CDR3 sequence: CASSVDRSYTF. The DNA for the CDR3 is TGTGCCAGCAGCGTAGACAGAAGCTACACCTTC.

V usage is TRBV11-2 and J usage is TRBJ2-2; 8 positions match TRBD1. Germline loops: CDR1 SGHAT, CDR2 FQNNGV. V lost 4 bases, J lost 14 bases, and 3 bases stayed unmatched. The CDR3 is 11 residues long. In nucleotides, the CDR3 is TGTGCCAGCAGCTCCGGACAGGGCCTGTTTTTT. This translates into CASSSGQGLFF. The entire variable domain, with the rest obtained from reference TRBV11-2 and TRBJ2-2, is as follows: EAGVAQSPRYKIIEKRQSVAFWCNPISGHATLYWYQQILGQGPKLLIQFQNNGVVDDSQLPKDRFSAERLKGVDSTLKIQPAKLEDSAVYLCASSSGQGLFFGEGSRLTVL.

The chain links TRBV7-2 to TRBJ2-3; TRBD2 matches 10 bases. CDR3 length: 18 residues. Germline V gives CDR1 SGHTA, CDR2 FQGNSA. The V gene end was trimmed by 5 bases and the J gene end by 5 bases; junction bases not matched to a gene: 16. CDR3 bases: TGTGCCAGCAGCCGCAGCTTTGAGCGGGAGGGCCTCTTAGATACGCAGTATTTT. The encoded protein is CASSRSFEREGLLDTQYF.

This clone occurred a few times. The V and J genes are TRBV4-1 and TRBJ2-6, with TRBD1 matching over 8 bases. This CDR3 has 19 residues. Unmatched junction bases numbered 11, after V lost 2 bases and J lost 2 bases. Germline V gene data show CDR1 as MGHRA and CDR2 as YSYEKL. CDR3 DNA: TGCGCCAGCAGCCAAAGTCCGGACAGGGCGGCGGCTGGGGCCAACGTCCTGACTTTC. This encodes CASSQSPDRAAAGANVLTF.

This clone was detected a few times. The chain links TRBV7-2 to TRBJ1-2; D remains unclear. In germline, CDR1 is SGHTA, CDR2 FQGNSA. V lost 1 base and J lost 6, with 18 bases in between. This CDR3 is built from 16 residues. CDR3 bases: TGTGCCAGCAGCTTAGAGCCTTCAAGAGGGTCGGATGGCTACACCTTC. This sequence encodes CASSLEPSRGSDGYTF.

The chain uses TRBV6-5 and TRBJ2-7; 9 positions match TRBD1. The CDR3 length is 14 residues. V gave up 2 bases and J gave up 5 bases; unmatched junction bases: 4. In germline, CDR1 is MNHEY, CDR2 SVGAGI. The CDR3 DNA reads as TGTGCCAGCAGTTACGGGGACAGGGACGACGAGCAGTACTTC. This sequence encodes CASSYGDRDDEQYF.

The chain recombines TRBV9 with TRBJ2-7, with D maybe TRBD1 (6 bases). There are 14 residues in the CDR3. The V end lost 2 bases, the J end lost 0 bases, and 9 bases lay between the germline ends. CDR1 is SGDLS and CDR2 is YYNGEE in the germline V gene. CDR3 bases: TGTGCCAGCAGCGTCCAGGGGTCCTCCTACGAGCAGTACTTC. Protein product: CASSVQGSSYEQYF.

The CDR3 loop reads CASSVGLAGEGNEQFF. Written as DNA, the CDR3 is TGTGCCAGCAGCGTGGGACTAGCGGGAGAGGGCAATGAGCAGTTCTTC. The chain uses TRBV7-7 and TRBJ2-1; 14 bases are shared with TRBD2. The CDR3 has 16 residues. Trimming cost V 5 bases and J 6 bases; bases outside gene matches: 6. CDR1 is SSHAT, CDR2 FNYEAQ, per germline (reference sequence).

The chain has TRBV7-8 and TRBJ2-3; a weak D match, TRBD1 (5 bases). This CDR3 is built from 15 residues. Germline CDR1 is SGHVS and CDR2 is FQNEAQ. V was shortened by 5 bases and J by 2 bases, with 14 bases between the two germline ends. The DNA for the CDR3 is TGTGCCAGCAGCCGCCGATCGACAGCCACAGATACGCAGTATTTT. Amino acids: CASSRRSTATDTQYF.

This chain links TRBV28 with TRBJ2-7; maybe TRBD1 (6 bases). Trimming removed 2 bases at V and 6 bases at J, with 17 bases between. In germline, CDR1 is MDHEN, CDR2 SYDVKM. The CDR3 runs to 15 residues. The CDR3 coding sequence is TGTGCCAGCAGTTTAGTGTCGGCAGGGGCTGGCGAGCAGTACTTC. This gives the protein CASSLVSAGAGEQYF.

V and J are TRBV6-5 and TRBJ2-7, with 8 bases fitting TRBD1. This CDR3 has 14 amino acids. From germline, CDR1 is MNHEY and CDR2 SVGAGI. The junction had 4 bases not matched to a gene; V was cut back by 0 bases and J by 6 bases. The CDR3 DNA follows: TGTGCCAGCAGTTACTCGACCAGGGGGCCCGAGCAGTACTTC. Translation: CASSYSTRGPEQYF.

This clone was seen a few times. The CDR3 region is CASSPTGTGELFF. In DNA, the CDR3 is TGTGCCAGCAGCCCCACAGGCACCGGGGAGCTGTTTTTT. The chain carries TRBV7-2 and TRBJ2-2; D may be TRBD1 (5 bases). The V end was cut by 5 bases, the J end by 4 bases, with 8 bases between. The CDR3 is 13 amino acids. The germline gives CDR1 SGHTA, CDR2 FQGNSA.